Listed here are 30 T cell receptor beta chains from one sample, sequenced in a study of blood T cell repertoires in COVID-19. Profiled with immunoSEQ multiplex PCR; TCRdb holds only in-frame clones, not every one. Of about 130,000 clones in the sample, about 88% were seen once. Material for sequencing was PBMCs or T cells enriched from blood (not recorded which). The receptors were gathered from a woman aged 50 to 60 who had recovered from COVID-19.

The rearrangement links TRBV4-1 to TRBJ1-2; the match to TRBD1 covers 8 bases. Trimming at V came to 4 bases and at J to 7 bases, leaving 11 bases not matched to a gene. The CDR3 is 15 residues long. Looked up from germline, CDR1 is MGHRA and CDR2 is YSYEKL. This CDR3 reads CASSRGQGSEGGYTF. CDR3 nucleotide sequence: TGCGCCAGCAGCCGCGGACAGGGCTCAGAAGGTGGCTACACCTTC.

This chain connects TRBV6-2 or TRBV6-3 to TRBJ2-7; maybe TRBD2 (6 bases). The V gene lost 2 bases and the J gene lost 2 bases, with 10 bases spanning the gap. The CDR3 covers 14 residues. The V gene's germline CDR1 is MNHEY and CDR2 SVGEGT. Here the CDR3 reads CASSYGGGAYEQYF. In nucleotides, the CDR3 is TGTGCCAGCAGTTACGGGGGAGGCGCCTACGAGCAGTACTTC.

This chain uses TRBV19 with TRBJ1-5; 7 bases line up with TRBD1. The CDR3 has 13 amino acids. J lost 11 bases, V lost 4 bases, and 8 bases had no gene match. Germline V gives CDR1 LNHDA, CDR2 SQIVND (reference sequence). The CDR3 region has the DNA TGTGCCAGTAGTACTCACCCCCAGGGGGCCCAGCATTTT. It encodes CASSTHPQGAQHF.

Written as DNA, the CDR3 is TGTGCCAGCAAAGGGACAGGGGATTATGGCTACACCTTC. This sequence encodes CASKGTGDYGYTF. The rearrangement joins TRBV25-1 to TRBJ1-2; 10 nucleotides match TRBD1. In germline, CDR1 is MGHDK, CDR2 SYGVNS. The CDR3 extends over 13 amino acids. The junction had 4 bases not matched to a gene; V was cut back by 7 bases and J by 5 bases.

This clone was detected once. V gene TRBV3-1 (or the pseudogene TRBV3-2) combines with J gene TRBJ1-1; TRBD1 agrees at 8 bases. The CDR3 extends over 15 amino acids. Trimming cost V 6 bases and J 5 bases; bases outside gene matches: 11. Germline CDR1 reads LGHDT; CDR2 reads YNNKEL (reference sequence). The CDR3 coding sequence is TGTGCCAGCAGGGAGTACCAGGGGGCTTGGACTGAAGCTTTCTTT. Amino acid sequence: CASREYQGAWTEAFF.

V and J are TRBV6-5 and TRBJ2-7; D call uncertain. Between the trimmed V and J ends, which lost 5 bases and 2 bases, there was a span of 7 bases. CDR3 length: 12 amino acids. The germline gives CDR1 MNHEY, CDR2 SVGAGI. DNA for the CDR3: TGTGCCAGCAGTCCCACAGCCTACGAGCAGTACTTC. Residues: CASSPTAYEQYF.

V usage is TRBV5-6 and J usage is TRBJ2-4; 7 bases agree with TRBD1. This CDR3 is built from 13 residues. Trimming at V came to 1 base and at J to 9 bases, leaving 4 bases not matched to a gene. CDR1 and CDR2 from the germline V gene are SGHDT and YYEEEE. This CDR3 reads CASSLNRGGIQYF. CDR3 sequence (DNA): TGTGCCAGCAGCTTGAACAGGGGTGGCATTCAGTACTTC.

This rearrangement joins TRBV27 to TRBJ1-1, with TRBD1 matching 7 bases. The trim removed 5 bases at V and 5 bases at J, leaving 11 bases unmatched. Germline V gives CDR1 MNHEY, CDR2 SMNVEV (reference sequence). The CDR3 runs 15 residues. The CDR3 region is CASSIQTGIGTEAFF. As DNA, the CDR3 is TGTGCCAGCAGTATTCAGACAGGGATCGGGACTGAAGCTTTCTTT.

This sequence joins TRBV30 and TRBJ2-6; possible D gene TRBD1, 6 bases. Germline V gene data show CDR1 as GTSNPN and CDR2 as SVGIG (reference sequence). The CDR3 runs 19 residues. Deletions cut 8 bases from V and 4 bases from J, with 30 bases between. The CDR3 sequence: CAHVRGPDRAPLGANVLTF. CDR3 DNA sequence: TGTGCCCACGTACGGGGTCCGGACAGAGCTCCCCTGGGGGCCAACGTCCTGACTTTC.

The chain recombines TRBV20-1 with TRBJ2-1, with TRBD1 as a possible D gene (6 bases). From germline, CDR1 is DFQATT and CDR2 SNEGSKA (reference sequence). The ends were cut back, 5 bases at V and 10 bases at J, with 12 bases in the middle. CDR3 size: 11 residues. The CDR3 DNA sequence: TGCAGTGCTCTACAGGGTGTGGAGCAGTTCTTC. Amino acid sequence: CSALQGVEQFF.

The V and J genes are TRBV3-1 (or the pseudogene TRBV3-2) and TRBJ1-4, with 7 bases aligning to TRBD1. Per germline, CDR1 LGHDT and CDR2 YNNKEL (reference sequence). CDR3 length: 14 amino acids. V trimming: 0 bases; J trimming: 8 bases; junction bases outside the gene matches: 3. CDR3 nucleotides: TGTGCCAGCAGCCAAGATTCAGGGGGAGAAAAACTGTTTTTT. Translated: CASSQDSGGEKLFF.

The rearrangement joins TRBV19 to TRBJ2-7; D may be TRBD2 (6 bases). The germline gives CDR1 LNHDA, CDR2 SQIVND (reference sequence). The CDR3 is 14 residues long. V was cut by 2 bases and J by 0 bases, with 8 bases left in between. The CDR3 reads CASSISGSSYEQYF. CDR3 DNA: TGTGCCAGTAGTATATCCGGGAGCTCCTACGAGCAGTACTTC.

DNA for the CDR3: TGTGCCAGCAGTGGAGAGGGGACTAGCAGCTTCACAGATACGCAGTATTTT. Translated, it gives CASSGEGTSSFTDTQYF. The gene calls are TRBV25-1 and TRBJ2-3; 9 bases fit TRBD2. The CDR3 totals 17 residues. Germline values: CDR1 MGHDK, CDR2 SYGVNS. Trimming cost V 4 bases and J 2 bases; bases outside gene matches: 10.

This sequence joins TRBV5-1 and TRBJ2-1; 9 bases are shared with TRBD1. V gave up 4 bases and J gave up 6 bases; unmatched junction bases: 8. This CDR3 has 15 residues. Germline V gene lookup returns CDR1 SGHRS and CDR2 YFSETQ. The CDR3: CASSKYRGPGNEQFF. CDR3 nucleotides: TGCGCCAGCAGCAAATACAGGGGGCCTGGCAATGAGCAGTTCTTC. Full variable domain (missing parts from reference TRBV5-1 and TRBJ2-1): KAGVTQTPRYLIKTRGQQVTLSCSPISGHRSVSWYQQTPGQGLQFLFEYFSETQRNKGNFPGRFSGRQFSNSRSEMNVSTLELGDSALYLCASSKYRGPGNEQFFGPGTRLTVL.

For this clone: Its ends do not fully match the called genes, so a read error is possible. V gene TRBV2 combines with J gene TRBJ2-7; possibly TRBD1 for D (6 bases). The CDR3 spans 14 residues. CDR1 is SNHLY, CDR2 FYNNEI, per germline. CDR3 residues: CASSEVTGAYGQYF. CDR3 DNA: TGTGCCAGCAGTGAGGTGACAGGAGCCTACGGGCAGTACTTC.

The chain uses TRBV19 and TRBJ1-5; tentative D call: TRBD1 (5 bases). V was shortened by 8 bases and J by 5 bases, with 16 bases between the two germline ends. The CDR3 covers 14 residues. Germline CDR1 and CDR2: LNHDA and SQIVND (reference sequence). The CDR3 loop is CASGLGVLDQPQHF. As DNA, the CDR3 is TGTGCCAGTGGCTTAGGGGTTCTAGATCAGCCCCAGCATTTT.

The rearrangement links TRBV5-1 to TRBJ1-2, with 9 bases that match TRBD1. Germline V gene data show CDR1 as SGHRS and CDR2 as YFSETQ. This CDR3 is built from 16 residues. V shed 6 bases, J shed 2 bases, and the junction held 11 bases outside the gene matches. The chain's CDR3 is CASTRGQGLDNYGYTF. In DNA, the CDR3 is TGCGCCAGCACCCGGGGACAGGGACTCGACAACTATGGCTACACCTTC. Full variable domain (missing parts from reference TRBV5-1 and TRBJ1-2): KAGVTQTPRYLIKTRGQQVTLSCSPISGHRSVSWYQQTPGQGLQFLFEYFSETQRNKGNFPGRFSGRQFSNSRSEMNVSTLELGDSALYLCASTRGQGLDNYGYTFGSGTRLTVV.

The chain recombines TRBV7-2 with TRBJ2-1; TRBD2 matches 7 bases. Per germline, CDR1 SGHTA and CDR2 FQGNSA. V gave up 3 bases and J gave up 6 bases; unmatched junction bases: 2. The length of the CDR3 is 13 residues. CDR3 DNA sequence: TGTGCCAGCAGCTTTTCGGGGGGCAATGAGCAGTTCTTC. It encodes CASSFSGGNEQFF.

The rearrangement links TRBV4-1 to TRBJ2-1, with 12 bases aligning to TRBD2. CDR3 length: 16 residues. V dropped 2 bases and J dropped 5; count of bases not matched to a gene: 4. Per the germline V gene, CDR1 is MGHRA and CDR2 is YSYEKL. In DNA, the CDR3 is TGCGCCAGCAGCCAACTCCGACTAGCGGGAGACAATGAGCAGTTCTTC. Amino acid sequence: CASSQLRLAGDNEQFF.

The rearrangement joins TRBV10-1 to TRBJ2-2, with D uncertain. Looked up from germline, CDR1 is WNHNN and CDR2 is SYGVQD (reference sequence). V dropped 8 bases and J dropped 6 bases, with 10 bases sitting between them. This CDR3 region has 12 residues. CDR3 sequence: CASQAMSGELFF. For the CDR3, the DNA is TGCGCCAGCCAGGCGATGTCCGGGGAGCTGTTTTTT.

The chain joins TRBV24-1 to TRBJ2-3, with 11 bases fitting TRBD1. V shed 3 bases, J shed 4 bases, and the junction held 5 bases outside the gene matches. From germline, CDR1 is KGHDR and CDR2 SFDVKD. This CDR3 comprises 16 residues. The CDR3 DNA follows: TGTGCCACCAGTGATACCGGACAGGGGGCGGCAGATACGCAGTATTTT. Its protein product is CATSDTGQGAADTQYF.

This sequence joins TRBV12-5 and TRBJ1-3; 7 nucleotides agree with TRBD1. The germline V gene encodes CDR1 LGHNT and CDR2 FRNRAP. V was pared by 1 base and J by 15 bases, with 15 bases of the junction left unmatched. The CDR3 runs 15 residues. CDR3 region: CASGLDGTLFDRAYF. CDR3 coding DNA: TGTGCTAGTGGTTTGGACGGTACTTTATTTGACAGGGCATATTTT.

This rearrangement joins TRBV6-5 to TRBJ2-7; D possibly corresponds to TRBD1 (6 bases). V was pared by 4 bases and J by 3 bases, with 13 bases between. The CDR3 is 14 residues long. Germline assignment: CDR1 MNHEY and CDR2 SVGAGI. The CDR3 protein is CASSLIQGDYEQYF. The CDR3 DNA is TGTGCCAGCAGTTTAATACAGGGAGACTACGAGCAGTACTTC.

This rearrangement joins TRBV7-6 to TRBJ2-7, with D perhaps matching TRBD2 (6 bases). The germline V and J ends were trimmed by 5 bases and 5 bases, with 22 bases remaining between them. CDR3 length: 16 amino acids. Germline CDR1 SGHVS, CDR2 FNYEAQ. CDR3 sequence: CASSPGVSKRGDEQYF. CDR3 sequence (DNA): TGTGCCAGCAGCCCGGGGGTCTCTAAACGGGGCGACGAGCAGTACTTC. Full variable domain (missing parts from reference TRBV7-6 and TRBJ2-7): GAGVSQSPRYKVTKRGQDVALRCDPISGHVSLYWYRQALGQGPEFLTYFNYEAQQDKSGLPNDRFSAERPEGSISTLTIQRTEQRDSAMYRCASSPGVSKRGDEQYFGPGTRLTVT.

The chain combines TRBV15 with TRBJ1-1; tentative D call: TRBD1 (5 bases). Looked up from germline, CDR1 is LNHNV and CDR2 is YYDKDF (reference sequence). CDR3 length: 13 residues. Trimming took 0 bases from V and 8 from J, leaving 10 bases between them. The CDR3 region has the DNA TGTGCCACCAGCAGAGAGGTGGCAGGGGAAGCTTTCTTT. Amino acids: CATSREVAGEAFF.

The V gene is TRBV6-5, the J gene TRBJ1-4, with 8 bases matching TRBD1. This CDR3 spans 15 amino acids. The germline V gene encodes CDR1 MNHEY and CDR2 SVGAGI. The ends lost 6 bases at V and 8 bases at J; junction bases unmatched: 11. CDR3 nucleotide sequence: TGTGCCAGCAGGAGAGGACAGGGCTCAAGGGAAAAACTGTTTTTT. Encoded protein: CASRRGQGSREKLFF.

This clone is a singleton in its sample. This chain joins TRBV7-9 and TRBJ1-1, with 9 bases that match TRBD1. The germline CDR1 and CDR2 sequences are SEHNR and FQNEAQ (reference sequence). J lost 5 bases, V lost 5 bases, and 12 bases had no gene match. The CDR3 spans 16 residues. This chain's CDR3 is CASSRPSDRGWTEAFF. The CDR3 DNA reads TGTGCCAGCAGCCGCCCGTCGGACAGGGGCTGGACTGAAGCTTTCTTT.

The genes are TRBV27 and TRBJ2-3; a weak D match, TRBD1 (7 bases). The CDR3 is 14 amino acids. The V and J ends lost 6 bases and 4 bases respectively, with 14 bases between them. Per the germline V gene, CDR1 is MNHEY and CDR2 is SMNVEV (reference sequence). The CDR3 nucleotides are TGTGCCAGCAGGCCCCAGGGGGGACCAGATACGCAGTATTTT. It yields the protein CASRPQGGPDTQYF.

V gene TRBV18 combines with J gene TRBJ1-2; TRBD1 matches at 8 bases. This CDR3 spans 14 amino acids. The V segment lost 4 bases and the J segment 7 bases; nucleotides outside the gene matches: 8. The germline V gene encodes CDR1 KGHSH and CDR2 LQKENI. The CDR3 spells CASSQGQVAGGYTF. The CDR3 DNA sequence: TGTGCCAGCTCACAGGGACAGGTTGCGGGTGGCTACACCTTC.

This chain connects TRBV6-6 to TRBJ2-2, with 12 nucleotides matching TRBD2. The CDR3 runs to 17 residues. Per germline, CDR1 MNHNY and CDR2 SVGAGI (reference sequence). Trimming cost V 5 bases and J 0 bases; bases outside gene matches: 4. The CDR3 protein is CASSLLAGGPNTGELFF. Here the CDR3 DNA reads TGTGCCAGCAGTCTTCTAGCGGGGGGGCCGAACACCGGGGAGCTGTTTTTT.